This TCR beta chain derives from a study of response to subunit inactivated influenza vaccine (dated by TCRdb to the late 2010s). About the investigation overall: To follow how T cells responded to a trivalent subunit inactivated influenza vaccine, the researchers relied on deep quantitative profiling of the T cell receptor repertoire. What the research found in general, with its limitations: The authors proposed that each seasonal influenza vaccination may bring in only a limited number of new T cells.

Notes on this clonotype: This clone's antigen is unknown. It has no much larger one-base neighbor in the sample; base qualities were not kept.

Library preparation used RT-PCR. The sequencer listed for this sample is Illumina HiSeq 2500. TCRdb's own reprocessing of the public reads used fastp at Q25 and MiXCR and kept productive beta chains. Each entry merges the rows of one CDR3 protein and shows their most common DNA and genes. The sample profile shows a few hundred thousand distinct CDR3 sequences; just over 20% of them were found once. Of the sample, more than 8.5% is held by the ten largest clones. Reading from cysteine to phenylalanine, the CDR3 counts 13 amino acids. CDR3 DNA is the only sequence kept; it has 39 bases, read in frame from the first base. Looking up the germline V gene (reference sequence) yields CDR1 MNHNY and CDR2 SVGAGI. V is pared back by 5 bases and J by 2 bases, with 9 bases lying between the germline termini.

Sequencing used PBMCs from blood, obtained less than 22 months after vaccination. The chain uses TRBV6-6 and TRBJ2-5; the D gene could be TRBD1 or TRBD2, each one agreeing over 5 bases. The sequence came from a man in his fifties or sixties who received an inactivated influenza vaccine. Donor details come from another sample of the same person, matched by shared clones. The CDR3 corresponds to CASSGTDQETQYF. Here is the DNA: TGTGCCAGCAGTGGGACGGATCAAGAGACCCAGTACTTC.